These T cell receptor beta chains were read from a single sample in a study of blood T cell repertoires in COVID-19. Assay used: immunoSEQ multiplex PCR; TCRdb lists only in-frame clones, some missing. The sample contains about 170,000 clones, about 88% of which appear only once. Sequenced input: peripheral blood. These receptors were obtained from a man aged 45-65 years who had recovered from COVID-19. The CDR3 runs from the conserved cysteine through the conserved F or W. A D gene is named only where the DNA matches it firmly. The size of a clone is reported for some rows only, either as once, few or many, or as a class for expanded clones.

DNA: TGTGCCAGCAGCCCGGGACTAGCGTCCTACGAGCAGTACTTC
CDR3: CASSPGLASYEQYF
J: TRBJ2-7
D: TRBD2
size: NA
V: TRBV7-2

DNA: TGTGCCAGCAGTTACATACAGGGCGGCGAGCAGTACTTC
CDR3: CASSYIQGGEQYF
J: TRBJ2-7
D: NA
size: NA
V: TRBV6-5

DNA: TGTGCCAGCTCACCAAGACGTAGCGGGAAAGATACGCAGTATTTT
CDR3: CASSPRRSGKDTQYF
J: TRBJ2-3
D: TRBD2
size: NA
V: TRBV18

DNA: TGTGCCAGCAGTCCTACCGGGACTAGGTCGGTGACCCAGTACTTC
CDR3: CASSPTGTRSVTQYF
J: TRBJ2-5
D: TRBD2
size: NA
V: TRBV11-2

DNA: TGTGCCAGCAGCTTAGCCCGGCAGGGCAATCAGCCCCAGCATTTT
CDR3: CASSLARQGNQPQHF
J: TRBJ1-5
D: NA
size: NA
V: TRBV7-2

DNA: TGTGCCAGCAGCTCCTCCGGGACTAGCGTCACCGGGGAGCTGTTTTTT
CDR3: CASSSSGTSVTGELFF
J: TRBJ2-2
D: TRBD2
size: NA
V: TRBV7-2

DNA: TGTGCCAGCAGTCCCAACAAAACAGGGGGAGGGAGCAATCAGCCCCAGCATTTT
CDR3: CASSPNKTGGGSNQPQHF
J: TRBJ1-5
D: TRBD1
size: NA
V: TRBV27

DNA: TGCGCCAGCAGCCTACTGCGAACAGGGGGGGAGACCCAGTACTTC
CDR3: CASSLLRTGGETQYF
J: TRBJ2-5
D: TRBD1
size: NA
V: TRBV5-1

DNA: TGTGCCACCAGTGATATGGGACAGGGGGATCATAACTCTGGAAACACCATATATTTT
CDR3: CATSDMGQGDHNSGNTIYF
J: TRBJ1-3
D: TRBD1
size: few
V: TRBV24-1

DNA: TGTGCCAGCAGCTTAGCTCCCTGGGGGGAGCAGTACGAGGGCTACACCTTC
CDR3: CASSLAPWGEQYEGYTF
J: TRBJ1-2
D: NA
size: NA
V: TRBV7-9

DNA: TGTGCCAGCAGCACCCGGACAGGGAAAACCGGGGAGCTGTTTTTT
CDR3: CASSTRTGKTGELFF
J: TRBJ2-2
D: NA
size: NA
V: TRBV21-1

DNA: TGTGCCAGTAGTATAGGCCCGGACAGGGCCCGTTACGAGCAGTACTTC
CDR3: CASSIGPDRARYEQYF
J: TRBJ2-7
D: TRBD1
size: once
V: TRBV19

DNA: TGTGCCAGTAGTACTAGCGGGGCGGTCGGACCTGATACGCAGTATTTT
CDR3: CASSTSGAVGPDTQYF
J: TRBJ2-3
D: TRBD2
size: NA
V: TRBV19

DNA: TGTGCCACCAGTGATTCACAGGGAAGCAATCAGCCCCAGCATTTT
CDR3: CATSDSQGSNQPQHF
J: TRBJ1-5
D: NA
size: NA
V: TRBV24-1

DNA: TGCGCCAGCAGCTCAACCCCTGGCGGGGGGCCCACAGATACGCAGTATTTT
CDR3: CASSSTPGGGPTDTQYF
J: TRBJ2-3
D: TRBD2
size: NA
V: TRBV5-1

DNA: TGTGCCAGCAGAGAACCACAGGGGGCGCTCATTAATGGCTACACCTTC
CDR3: CASREPQGALINGYTF
J: TRBJ1-2
D: TRBD1
size: NA
V: TRBV6-1

DNA: TGCAGTGCTAGTAGTGCAGACAGCGCCTTCCCATCCCTCCACTTT
CDR3: CSASSADSAFPSLHF
J: TRBJ1-6
D: NA
size: NA
V: TRBV20-1

DNA: TGTGCCAGTAGTATAGATTCCGGCACAGGGGGCGCATCAGATACGCAGTATTTT
CDR3: CASSIDSGTGGASDTQYF
J: TRBJ2-3
D: TRBD1
size: NA
V: TRBV19

DNA: TGTGCCAGCAGGACGTCGGGAGGCGGAGCTTTCTTT
CDR3: CASRTSGGGAFF
J: TRBJ1-1
D: NA
size: once
V: TRBV6-5

DNA: TGTGCCAGCAGCTTAGGGACAAAAGGGCCCGATGAAGCTTTCTTT
CDR3: CASSLGTKGPDEAFF
J: TRBJ1-1
D: NA
size: once
V: TRBV7-6

DNA: TGTGCCAGCAGCTTAGCGCGCGCCGGTAAACTGTTTTTT
CDR3: CASSLARAGKLFF
J: TRBJ1-4
D: NA
size: NA
V: TRBV7-6

DNA: TGTGCCAGCAGCTTGGACAGGGCGAACACTGAAGCTTTCTTT
CDR3: CASSLDRANTEAFF
J: TRBJ1-1
D: TRBD1
size: NA
V: TRBV6-5

DNA: TGTGCCAGCAGTCCCCCGGGCAGGGCCACAGATACGCAGTATTTT
CDR3: CASSPPGRATDTQYF
J: TRBJ2-3
D: NA
size: NA
V: TRBV6-5

DNA: TGTGCCAGCTCACCCTACATGGTCGAGCGACGGAGCTCCTACAATGAGCAGTTCTTC
CDR3: CASSPYMVERRSSYNEQFF
J: TRBJ2-1
D: NA
size: NA
V: TRBV18

DNA: TGTGCTCCGCCATCTCAGGGGGTCGAATATTCTAGAACTGAAGCTTTCTTT
CDR3: CAPPSQGVEYSRTEAFF
J: TRBJ1-1
D: NA
size: few
V: TRBV21-1

DNA: TGTGCCAGCTCACCCATAGCGGGAGGATCTTCCGGGGAGCTGTTTTTT
CDR3: CASSPIAGGSSGELFF
J: TRBJ2-2
D: TRBD2
size: NA
V: TRBV18

DNA: TGTGCCAGCAGCCTTACGACAGGGGGAGGGAAAGAGACCCAGTACTTC
CDR3: CASSLTTGGGKETQYF
J: TRBJ2-5
D: TRBD1
size: NA
V: TRBV3-1/TRBV3-2

DNA: TGTGCCAGCAGCTTGGACAGGGGAGGCACAGATACGCAGTATTTT
CDR3: CASSLDRGGTDTQYF
J: TRBJ2-3
D: TRBD1
size: NA
V: TRBV5-4

DNA: TGTGCCAGCAGCGCACGAGGCAGCACAGATACGCAGTATTTT
CDR3: CASSARGSTDTQYF
J: TRBJ2-3
D: NA
size: NA
V: TRBV6-2/TRBV6-3

DNA: TGCGCCAGCAGTGAGCGACAGAGCAATCAGCCCCAGCATTTT
CDR3: CASSERQSNQPQHF
J: TRBJ1-5
D: NA
size: NA
V: TRBV10-2

DNA: TGTGCCAGCAGTTTAGGGACAGTGGGTTACACTGAAGCTTTCTTT
CDR3: CASSLGTVGYTEAFF
J: TRBJ1-1
D: TRBD1
size: NA
V: TRBV27

DNA: TGTGCCAGCAGCGTAGCCCGGGGCTCCTACAATGAGCAGTTCTTC
CDR3: CASSVARGSYNEQFF
J: TRBJ2-1
D: NA
size: NA
V: TRBV9

DNA: TGTGCCAGCCACCGACAGAGCAATCAGCCCCAGCATTTT
CDR3: CASHRQSNQPQHF
J: TRBJ1-5
D: NA
size: NA
V: TRBV28

DNA: TGTGCCAGTAGTATCGCTCAGGTGGGAGGAGATCAGCCCCAGCATTTT
CDR3: CASSIAQVGGDQPQHF
J: TRBJ1-5
D: NA
size: NA
V: TRBV19

DNA: TGTGCCAGTAGTATAGTATGGGGGCAGGGGGCTCACACTGAAGCTTTCTTT
CDR3: CASSIVWGQGAHTEAFF
J: TRBJ1-1
D: TRBD1
size: NA
V: TRBV19

DNA: TGCAGCGTGCGACGTAGCGGAGAGACCCAGTACTTC
CDR3: CSVRRSGETQYF
J: TRBJ2-5
D: NA
size: NA
V: TRBV29-1

DNA: TGTGCCAGCTCACCTCCTAGCCAAGAGACCCAGTACTTC
CDR3: CASSPPSQETQYF
J: TRBJ2-5
D: NA
size: NA
V: TRBV18

DNA: TGTGCCAGCAGTCCTCGACAGAGACGATTATACGAGCAGTACTTC
CDR3: CASSPRQRRLYEQYF
J: TRBJ2-7
D: NA
size: NA
V: TRBV27

DNA: TGTGCCAGCACCCGGACAGAGAACACCGGGGAGCTGTTTTTT
CDR3: CASTRTENTGELFF
J: TRBJ2-2
D: NA
size: NA
V: TRBV6-5

DNA: TGTGCCAGCAGTGGGGGGCGGGGGGCCTACCCATACAATGAGCAGTTCTTC
CDR3: CASSGGRGAYPYNEQFF
J: TRBJ2-1
D: TRBD2
size: NA
V: TRBV25-1

DNA: TGTGCCAGTTCACCACCCGGACAGTTAACAGATACGCAGTATTTT
CDR3: CASSPPGQLTDTQYF
J: TRBJ2-3
D: NA
size: NA
V: TRBV19